The subject of this entry is one T cell receptor beta chain. Its antigen is unidentified. A read error may account for a junction end that differs from germline. The CDR3 extends over 15 amino acids. CDR1 and CDR2 (germline): MNHNY, SVGAGI (reference sequence). These data come from a study of cytomegalovirus exposure and HLA in healthy donors. Findings and caveats of the study: Rarity marked most TCR sequences, yet some public TCRs occurred in many donors.

The PCR made use of 60 Vbeta and 13 Jbeta primers. The protocol was immunoSEQ multiplex PCR, while the TCRdb copy is restricted to in-frame clones and leaves out a portion. This sample has approximately 140,000 clones, with approximately 73% found just once. V and J are TRBV6-6 and TRBJ1-5, with D uncertain. This clonotype originated in a woman in her late teens or twenties in good health and CMV-seronegative. The material sequenced was PBMCs. The CDR3 loop is CTSSYPPRNNQPQHF. In DNA form, the CDR3 reads TGTACCAGCAGTTACCCTCCCAGGAACAATCAGCCCCAGCATTTT.